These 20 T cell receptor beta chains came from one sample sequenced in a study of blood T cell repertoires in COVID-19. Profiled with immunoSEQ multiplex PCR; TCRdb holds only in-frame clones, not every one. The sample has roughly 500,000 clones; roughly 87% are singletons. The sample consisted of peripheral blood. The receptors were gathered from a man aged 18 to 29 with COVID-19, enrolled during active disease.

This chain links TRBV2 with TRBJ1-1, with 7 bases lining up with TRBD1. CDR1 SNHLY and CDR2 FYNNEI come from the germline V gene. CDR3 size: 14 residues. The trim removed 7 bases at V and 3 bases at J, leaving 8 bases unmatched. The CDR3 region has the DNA TGTGCCAGCAAGCCCCAGGGGGGAGACACTGAAGCTTTCTTT. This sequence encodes CASKPQGGDTEAFF.

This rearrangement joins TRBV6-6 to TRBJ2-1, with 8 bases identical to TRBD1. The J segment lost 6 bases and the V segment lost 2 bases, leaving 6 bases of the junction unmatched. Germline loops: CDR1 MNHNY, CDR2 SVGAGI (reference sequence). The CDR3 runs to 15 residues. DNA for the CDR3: TGTGCCAGCAGTTACGGACAGGGACGGCTCAATGAGCAGTTCTTC. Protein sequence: CASSYGQGRLNEQFF.

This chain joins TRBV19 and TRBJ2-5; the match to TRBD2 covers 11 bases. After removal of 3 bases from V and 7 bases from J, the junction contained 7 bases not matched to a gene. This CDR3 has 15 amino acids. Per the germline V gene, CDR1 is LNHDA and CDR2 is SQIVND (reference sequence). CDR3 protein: CASSITSGSTGTQYF. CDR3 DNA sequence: TGTGCCAGTAGTATTACTAGCGGGAGCACCGGGACCCAGTACTTC.

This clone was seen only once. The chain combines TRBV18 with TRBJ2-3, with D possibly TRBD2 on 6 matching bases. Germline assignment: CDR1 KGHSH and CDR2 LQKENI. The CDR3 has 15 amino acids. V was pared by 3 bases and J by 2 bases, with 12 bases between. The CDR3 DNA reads TGTGCCAGCTCACCGGCGGGGATCCCCACAGATACGCAGTATTTT. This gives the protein CASSPAGIPTDTQYF. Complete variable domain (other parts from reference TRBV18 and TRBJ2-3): NAGVMQNPRHLVRRRGQEARLRCSPMKGHSHVYWYRQLPEEGLKFMVYLQKENIIDESGMPKERFSAEFPKEGPSILRIQQVVRGDSAAYFCASSPAGIPTDTQYFGPGTRLTVL.

The CDR3 loop is CASSAGGEPYSYEQYF. As DNA, the CDR3 is TGTGCCAGCAGCGCGGGGGGGGAACCATACTCCTACGAGCAGTACTTC. The rearrangement joins TRBV9 to TRBJ2-7, with 8 bases that match TRBD2. The ends lost 3 bases at V and 0 bases at J; junction bases unmatched: 8. Germline CDR1 reads SGDLS; CDR2 reads YYNGEE. CDR3 length: 16 amino acids.

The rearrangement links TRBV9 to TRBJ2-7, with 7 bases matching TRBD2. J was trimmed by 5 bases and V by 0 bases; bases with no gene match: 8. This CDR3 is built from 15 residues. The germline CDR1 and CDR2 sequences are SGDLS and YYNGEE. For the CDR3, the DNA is TGTGCCAGCAGCGTAGTAGGCGGGAGTAACAACGAGCAGTACTTC. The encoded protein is CASSVVGGSNNEQYF.

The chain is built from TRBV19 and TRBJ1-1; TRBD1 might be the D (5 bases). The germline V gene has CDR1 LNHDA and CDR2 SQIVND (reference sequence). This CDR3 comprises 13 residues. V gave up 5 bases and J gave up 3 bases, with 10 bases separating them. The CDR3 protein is CASSPRGDTEAFF. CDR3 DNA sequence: TGTGCCAGTAGTCCCCGGGGGGACACTGAAGCTTTCTTT.

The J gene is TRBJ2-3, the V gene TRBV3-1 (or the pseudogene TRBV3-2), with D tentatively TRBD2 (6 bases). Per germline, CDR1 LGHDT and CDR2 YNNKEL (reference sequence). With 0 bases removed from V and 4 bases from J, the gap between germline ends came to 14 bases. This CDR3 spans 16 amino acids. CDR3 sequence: CASSQDVLGGADTQYF. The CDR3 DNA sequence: TGTGCCAGCAGCCAAGACGTCCTAGGAGGGGCAGATACGCAGTATTTT.

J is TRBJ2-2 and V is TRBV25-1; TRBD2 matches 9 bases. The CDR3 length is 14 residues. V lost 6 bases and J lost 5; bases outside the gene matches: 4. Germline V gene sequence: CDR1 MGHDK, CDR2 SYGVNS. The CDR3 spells CASRGSGRTGELFF. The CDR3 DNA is TGTGCCAGCAGGGGTAGCGGGAGAACCGGGGAGCTGTTTTTT.

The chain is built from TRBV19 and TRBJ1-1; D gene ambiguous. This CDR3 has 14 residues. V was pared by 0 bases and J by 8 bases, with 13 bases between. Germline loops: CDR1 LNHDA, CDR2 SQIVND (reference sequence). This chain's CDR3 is CASSIDKTVREAFF. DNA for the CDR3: TGTGCCAGTAGTATAGATAAAACAGTCCGGGAAGCTTTCTTT.

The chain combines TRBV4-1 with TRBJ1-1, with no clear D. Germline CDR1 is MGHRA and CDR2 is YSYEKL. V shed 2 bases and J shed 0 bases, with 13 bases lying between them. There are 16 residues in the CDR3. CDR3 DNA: TGCGCCAGCAGCCAATCTTTTCGGGGAATGAACACTGAAGCTTTCTTT. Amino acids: CASSQSFRGMNTEAFF.

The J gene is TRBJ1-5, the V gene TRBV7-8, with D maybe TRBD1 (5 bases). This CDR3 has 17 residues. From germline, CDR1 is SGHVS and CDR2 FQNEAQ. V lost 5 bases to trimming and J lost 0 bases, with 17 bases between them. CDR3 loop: CASSPETVYYSNQPQHF. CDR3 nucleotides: TGTGCCAGCAGCCCGGAGACAGTATACTATAGCAATCAGCCCCAGCATTTT.

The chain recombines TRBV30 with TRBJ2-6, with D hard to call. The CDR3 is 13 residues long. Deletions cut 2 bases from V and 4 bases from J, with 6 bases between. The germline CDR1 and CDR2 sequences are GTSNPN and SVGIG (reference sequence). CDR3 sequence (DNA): TGTGCCTGGAGTTTCGGGGGGGCCAACGTCCTGACTTTC. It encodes CAWSFGGANVLTF.

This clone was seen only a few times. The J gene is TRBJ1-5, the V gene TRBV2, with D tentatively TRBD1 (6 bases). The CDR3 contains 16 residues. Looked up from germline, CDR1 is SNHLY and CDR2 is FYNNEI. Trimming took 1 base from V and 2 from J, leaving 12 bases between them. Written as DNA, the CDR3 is TGTGCCAGCAGTGAAGACAGGGAGTTGCGCAATCAGCCCCAGCATTTT. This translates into CASSEDRELRNQPQHF.

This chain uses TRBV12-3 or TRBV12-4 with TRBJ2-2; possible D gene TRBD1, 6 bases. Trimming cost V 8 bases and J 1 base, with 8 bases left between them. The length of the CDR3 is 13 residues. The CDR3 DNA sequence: TGTGCCAGCGGGGGCCGGAACACCGGGGAGCTGTTTTTT. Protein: CASGGRNTGELFF.

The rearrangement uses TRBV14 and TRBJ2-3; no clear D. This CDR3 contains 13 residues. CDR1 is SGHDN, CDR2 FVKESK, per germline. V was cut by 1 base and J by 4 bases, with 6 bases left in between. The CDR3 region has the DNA TGTGCCAGCAGCCAAGTTACTCCAGATACGCAGTATTTT. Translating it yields CASSQVTPDTQYF. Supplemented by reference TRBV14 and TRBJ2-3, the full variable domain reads EAGVTQFPSHSVIEKGQTVTLRCDPISGHDNLYWYRRVMGKEIKFLLHFVKESKQDESGMPNNRFLAERTGGTYSTLKVQPAELEDSGVYFCASSQVTPDTQYFGPGTRLTVL.

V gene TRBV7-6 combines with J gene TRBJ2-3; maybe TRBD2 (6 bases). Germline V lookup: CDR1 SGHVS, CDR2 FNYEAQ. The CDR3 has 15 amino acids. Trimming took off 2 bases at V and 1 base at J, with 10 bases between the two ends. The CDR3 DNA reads TGTGCCAGCAGCTTAACTTGGGGGGGCACAGATACGCAGTATTTT. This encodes CASSLTWGGTDTQYF. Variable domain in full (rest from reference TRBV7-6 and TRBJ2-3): GAGVSQSPRYKVTKRGQDVALRCDPISGHVSLYWYRQALGQGPEFLTYFNYEAQQDKSGLPNDRFSAERPEGSISTLTIQRTEQRDSAMYRCASSLTWGGTDTQYFGPGTRLTVL.

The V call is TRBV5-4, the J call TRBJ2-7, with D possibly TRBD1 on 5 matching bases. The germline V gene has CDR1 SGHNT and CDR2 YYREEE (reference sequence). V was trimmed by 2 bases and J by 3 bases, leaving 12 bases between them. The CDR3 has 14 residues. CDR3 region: CASSFSPDSYEQYF. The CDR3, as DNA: TGTGCCAGCAGCTTCTCTCCTGACAGCTACGAGCAGTACTTC.

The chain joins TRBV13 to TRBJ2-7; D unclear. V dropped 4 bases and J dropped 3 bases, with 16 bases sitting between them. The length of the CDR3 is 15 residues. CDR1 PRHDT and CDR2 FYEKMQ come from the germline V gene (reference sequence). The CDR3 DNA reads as TGTGCCAGCAGCTCTAACGCCGGAGCGCGCTACGAGCAGTACTTC. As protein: CASSSNAGARYEQYF. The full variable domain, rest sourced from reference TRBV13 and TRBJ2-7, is AAGVIQSPRHLIKEKRETATLKCYPIPRHDTVYWYQQGPGQDPQFLISFYEKMQSDKGSIPDRFSAQQFSDYHSELNMSSLELGDSALYFCASSSNAGARYEQYFGPGTRLTVT.

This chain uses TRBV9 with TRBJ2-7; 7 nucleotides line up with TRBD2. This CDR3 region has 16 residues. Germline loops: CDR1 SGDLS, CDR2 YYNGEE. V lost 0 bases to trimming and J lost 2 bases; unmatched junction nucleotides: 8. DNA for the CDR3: TGTGCCAGCAGCGTAGCTCTGACTAGCCGACCCTACGAGCAGTACTTC. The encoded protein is CASSVALTSRPYEQYF.